These 9 T cell receptor beta chains came from one sample sequenced in a study of early T cells in non-severe SARS-CoV-2 infection. TCRdb fed the 5' RACE reads into MiXCR, producing one record per CDR3 protein. The sample holds 87,000 or so distinct CDR3 sequences, about 14% seen once. The source material was whole blood. The receptors were gathered from an adult who was a healthcare worker with PCR-confirmed SARS-CoV-2 infection or an uninfected control (not recorded which).

The chain links TRBV7-3 to TRBJ1-1; 9 bases align to TRBD1. CDR1 is SGHTA, CDR2 FQGTGA, per germline. The CDR3 is 14 amino acids. The V and J ends lost 6 bases and 1 base, in that order; junction bases with no gene match: 3. CDR3 sequence reads: CASRPQGANTEAFF. Here the CDR3 DNA reads TGTGCCAGCAGGCCACAGGGGGCGAACACTGAAGCTTTCTTT.

The chain couples TRBV12-5 to TRBJ2-5; 7 bases line up with TRBD1. The length of the CDR3 is 15 residues. Germline V gene data show CDR1 as LGHNT and CDR2 as FRNRAP. V lost 7 bases to trimming and J lost 1 base; unmatched junction nucleotides: 9. CDR3 sequence reads: CASAPEPGGQETQYF. The CDR3 region has the DNA TGTGCTAGTGCCCCCGAGCCAGGGGGCCAAGAGACCCAGTACTTC.

This clonotype was counted many times. The chain couples TRBV2 to TRBJ2-7; D call uncertain. Trimming removed 6 bases from V and 3 bases from J, with 12 bases in between. The CDR3 loop spans 13 amino acids. Germline CDR1 and CDR2: SNHLY and FYNNEI. CDR3 in amino acids: CASRKTDGYEQYF. In DNA form, the CDR3 reads TGTGCCAGCAGAAAAACCGACGGCTACGAGCAGTACTTC.

This clonotype has just a few counts. The chain recombines TRBV4-3 with TRBJ2-1; TRBD2 agrees at 7 bases. V was clipped by 5 bases and J by 10 bases; unmatched bases: 11. Germline V gene data show CDR1 as LGHNA and CDR2 as YSLEER. The CDR3 extends over 14 amino acids. CDR3 in amino acids: CASSGAGDLREQFF. CDR3 sequence (DNA): TGCGCCAGCAGCGGGGCGGGGGACCTACGGGAGCAGTTCTTC.

The chain couples TRBV11-2 to TRBJ2-5; weak D call: TRBD2 (5 bases). The CDR3 is 14 amino acids. Deletions cut 3 bases from V and 3 bases from J, with 11 bases between. Germline V lookup: CDR1 SGHAT, CDR2 FQNNGV. The chain's CDR3 is CASSLGAPEETQYF. CDR3 in DNA: TGTGCCAGCAGCTTGGGAGCGCCTGAAGAGACCCAGTACTTC. Full variable domain (missing parts from reference TRBV11-2 and TRBJ2-5): EAGVAQSPRYKIIEKRQSVAFWCNPISGHATLYWYQQILGQGPKLLIQFQNNGVVDDSQLPKDRFSAERLKGVDSTLKIQPAKLEDSAVYLCASSLGAPEETQYFGPGTRLLVL.

There are a few counts of this clonotype. This chain connects TRBV6-2 or TRBV6-3 to TRBJ2-1; D remains ambiguous. CDR1 is MNHEY, CDR2 SVGEGT, per germline. The V gene lost 3 bases and the J gene lost 6 bases, with 6 bases spanning the gap. This CDR3 has 12 residues. The CDR3 reads CASSYLRNEQFF. In DNA form, the CDR3 reads TGTGCCAGCAGTTATTTGCGCAATGAGCAGTTCTTC.

This clonotype was counted ten times or more. V usage is TRBV27 and J usage is TRBJ2-1; D remains unclear. CDR1 is MNHEY, CDR2 SMNVEV, per germline (reference sequence). V lost 6 bases, J lost 4 bases, and 4 bases lay in between. The CDR3 spans 11 residues. The CDR3: CASRQYNEQFF. The CDR3 DNA reads as TGTGCCAGCAGACAGTACAATGAGCAGTTCTTC.

This clonotype has a count of ten or more. The chain combines TRBV7-9 with TRBJ1-1; D gene unclear. V gave up 1 base and J gave up 8 bases, with 8 bases separating them. The CDR3 totals 12 residues. The germline V gene has CDR1 SEHNR and CDR2 FQNEAQ (reference sequence). The CDR3 spells CASSLVRLEAFF. CDR3 DNA sequence: TGTGCCAGCAGCTTAGTGAGGTTGGAAGCTTTCTTT.

In this sample, this clonotype turned up a few times. V gene TRBV6-4 combines with J gene TRBJ2-6; tentative D call: TRBD2 (6 bases). Germline V lookup: CDR1 MRHNA, CDR2 SNTAGT. Between the trimmed V and J ends, which lost 8 bases and 1 base, there was a span of 9 bases. The CDR3 contains 14 residues. The CDR3 DNA reads as TGTGCCAGCCCGGGGGTTTCTGGGGCCAACGTCCTGACTTTC. Its protein product is CASPGVSGANVLTF.